What follows describes a single TCR beta chain. Its antigen remains unidentified. The data originate from a study of shared clonotypes between healthy human individuals. CDR3 length: 12 residues. Germline assignment: CDR1 SGHNT and CDR2 YYREEE (reference sequence). Trimming stripped 4 bases from V and 10 bases from J, with 15 bases between. Findings of the study overall: It was expected that sequencing depth would affect clonotype sharing among donors. Rarefaction curves obtained for sorted subsets showed sequencing incomplete despite large depth. Memory subsets generally showed smaller estimated richness than naive subsets did.

Sequencing used immunoSEQ multiplex PCR; TCRdb keeps in-frame clones, though not all of them. The sample lists about 680,000 clones, 73% occurring once. The chain has TRBV5-4 and TRBJ2-7; D possibly matches TRBD1 or TRBD2 (6 bases each). The source is a woman aged 25 to 45 in good health. Source material: memory CD4+ T cells sorted from blood. As to subset: CD45RA-negative fraction. The CDR3 protein is CASSLTSGAQYF. The CDR3 DNA is TGTGCCAGCAGCCTGACTTCGGGGGCACAGTACTTC.